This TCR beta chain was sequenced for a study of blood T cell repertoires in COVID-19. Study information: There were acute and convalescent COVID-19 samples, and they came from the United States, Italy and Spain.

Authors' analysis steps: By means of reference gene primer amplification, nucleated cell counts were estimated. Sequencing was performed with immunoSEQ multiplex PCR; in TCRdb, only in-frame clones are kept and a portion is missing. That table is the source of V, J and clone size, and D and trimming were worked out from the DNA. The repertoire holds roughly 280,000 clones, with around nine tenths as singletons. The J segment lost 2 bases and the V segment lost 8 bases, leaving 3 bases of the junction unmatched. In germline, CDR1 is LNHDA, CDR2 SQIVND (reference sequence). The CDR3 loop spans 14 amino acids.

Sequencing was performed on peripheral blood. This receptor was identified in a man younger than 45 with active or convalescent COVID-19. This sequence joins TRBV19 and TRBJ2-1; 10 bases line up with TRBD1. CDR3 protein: CASQDRGAYNEQFF. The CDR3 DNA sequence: TGTGCCAGTCAGGACAGGGGGGCCTACAATGAGCAGTTCTTC.